These T cell receptor beta chains were read from a single sample in a study of blood T cells in healthy people across ages. One entry per CDR3 protein results from TCRdb running MiXCR on the 5' RACE reads. Of about 680,000 distinct CDR3 sequences detected, around half appear once; the ten largest clones hold roughly a third. Specimen: blood. These receptors came from an older woman in good health. Each CDR3 is given with its conserved first and last residue. Fields, in order: D gene, V gene, J gene, CDR3 length, clone size, CDR3 protein, CDR3 DNA. A D gene is named only where the DNA matches it firmly. Clone sizes are given selectively: once, few, many, or a class where the clone is expanded.

>NA|TRBV29-1|TRBJ1-2|13|few
CSVDAGTNYGYTF
TGCAGCGTTGATGCGGGAACCAACTATGGCTACACCTTC
>NA|TRBV27|TRBJ2-1|16|NA
CASSLTPFGGYNEQFF
TGTGCCAGCAGTCTAACACCCTTCGGCGGATACAATGAGCAGTTCTTC
>NA|TRBV10-3|TRBJ2-6|15|NA
CAISDRVSGANVPTF
TGTGCCATCAGTGATAGGGTCTCTGGGGCCAACGTCCCGACTTTC
>TRBD2|TRBV2|TRBJ2-1|10|NA
CASLAGAQFF
TGTGCCAGCCTAGCGGGAGCCCAGTTCTTC
>NA|TRBV14|TRBJ2-1|14|NA
CASSLLNSYYEQFF
TGTGCCAGCAGCCTCCTTAACTCCTACTATGAGCAGTTCTTC
>NA|TRBV2|TRBJ2-2|13|NA
CASSPSVSGELFF
TGTGCCAGCAGTCCTAGCGTTTCCGGGGAGCTGTTTTTT
>TRBD1|TRBV29-1|TRBJ2-7|14|NA
CSVVVVGQGYEQYF
TGCAGCGTTGTGGTGGTGGGACAGGGATACGAGCAGTACTTC
>NA|TRBV29-1|TRBJ2-1|12|NA
CSVVRTPETQFF
TGCAGCGTCGTTCGAACCCCAGAGACCCAGTTCTTC
>NA|TRBV20-1|TRBJ2-7|13|once
CSASQGRTYGQYF
TGCAGTGCTAGTCAGGGGCGTACCTACGGGCAGTACTTC
>TRBD2|TRBV7-6|TRBJ2-1|17|NA
CASSLGRLGRWRNEQFF
TGTGCCAGCAGCTTAGGGCGGCTCGGGAGGTGGAGGAATGAGCAGTTCTTC
>NA|TRBV3-1|TRBJ1-4|17|NA
CASSQDPARGNNEKLFF
TGTGCCAGCAGCCAAGATCCTGCCCGGGGTAATAATGAAAAACTGTTTTTT
>NA|TRBV25-1|TRBJ2-7|14|NA
CASSEYISGNEQYF
TGTGCCAGCAGTGAATATATCTCAGGTAACGAGCAGTACTTC
>NA|TRBV7-2|TRBJ2-1|16|many
CASSLSPSSQNNEQFF
TGTGCCAGCAGCTTATCCCCTAGCTCCCAGAACAATGAGCAGTTCTTC
>NA|TRBV6-1|TRBJ1-2|14|few
CASNPQHGDYGYTF
TGTGCCAGCAATCCCCAACACGGAGACTATGGCTACACCTTC
>TRBD1|TRBV27|TRBJ2-1|13|NA
CASRFGTGGEQFF
TGTGCCAGCAGGTTCGGGACAGGGGGTGAGCAGTTCTTC
>TRBD2|TRBV7-2|TRBJ2-3|16|few
CASSSLTSGRGDTQYF
TGTGCCAGCAGCTCACTGACTAGCGGGAGAGGAGATACGCAGTATTTT
>NA|TRBV2|TRBJ2-5|15|NA
CASCLEGGTQETQYF
TGTGCCAGCTGTCTGGAGGGTGGCACCCAAGAGACCCAGTACTTC
>NA|TRBV20-1|TRBJ2-3|14|NA
CSARAPNTGGTQYF
TGCAGTGCTAGAGCTCCCAACACTGGGGGTACGCAGTATTTT
>NA|TRBV12-3/TRBV12-4|TRBJ2-3|14|NA
CASRASSAPDTEYF
TGTGCCAGCAGAGCTAGTTCGGCCCCAGATACGGAGTATTTT
>NA|TRBV28|TRBJ1-2|12|once
CASHTGMSGYTF
TGTGCCAGCCACACAGGGATGAGTGGCTACACCTTC
>NA|TRBV5-1|TRBJ2-1|15|NA
CASSLEGIPNNEQFF
TGCGCCAGCAGCTTAGAAGGGATACCGAACAATGAGCAGTTCTTC
>NA|TRBV21-1|TRBJ2-7|13|many
CASSKYRAGAQYF
TGTGCCAGCAGCAAATATAGGGCAGGGGCCCAGTACTTC
>TRBD1|TRBV6-2/TRBV6-3|TRBJ2-2|13|few
CASGQGSGGELFF
TGTGCCTCGGGACAGGGTTCAGGCGGGGAGCTGTTTTTT
>NA|TRBV29-1|TRBJ1-5|13|NA
CSVEVRAGQPQHF
TGCAGCGTTGAAGTTAGGGCTGGTCAGCCCCAGCATTTT
>TRBD2|TRBV5-5|TRBJ2-5|16|few
CASSSGGLAEQETQYF
TGTGCCAGCAGCTCAGGCGGACTAGCGGAACAAGAGACCCAGTACTTC
>TRBD2|TRBV6-2/TRBV6-3|TRBJ2-7|14|few
CASNRAGDHYEQYF
TGTGCCAGCAACCGAGCGGGAGATCACTACGAGCAGTACTTC